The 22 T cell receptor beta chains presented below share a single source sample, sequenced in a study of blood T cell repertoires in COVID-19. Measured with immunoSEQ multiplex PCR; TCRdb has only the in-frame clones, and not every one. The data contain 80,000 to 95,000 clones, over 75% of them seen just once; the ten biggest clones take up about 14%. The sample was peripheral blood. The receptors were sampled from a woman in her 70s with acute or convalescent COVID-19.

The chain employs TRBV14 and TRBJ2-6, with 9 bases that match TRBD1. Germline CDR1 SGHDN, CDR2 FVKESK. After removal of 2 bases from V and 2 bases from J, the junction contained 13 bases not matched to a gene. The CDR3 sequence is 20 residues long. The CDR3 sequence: CASSQNAGTGMNPGANVLTF. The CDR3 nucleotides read TGTGCCAGCAGCCAAAACGCAGGGACAGGGATGAACCCTGGGGCCAACGTCCTGACTTTC.

The DNA of the CDR3 is TGCGCCAGCAGCCAAGATGGGACAGGGGGCTTTGGAGCAGATACGCAGTATTTT. This codes for CASSQDGTGGFGADTQYF. V and J are TRBV4-1 and TRBJ2-3, with 12 nucleotides matching TRBD1. The CDR3 is 18 amino acids. Germline loops: CDR1 MGHRA, CDR2 YSYEKL. V was pared by 0 bases and J by 4 bases, with 8 bases of the junction left unmatched.

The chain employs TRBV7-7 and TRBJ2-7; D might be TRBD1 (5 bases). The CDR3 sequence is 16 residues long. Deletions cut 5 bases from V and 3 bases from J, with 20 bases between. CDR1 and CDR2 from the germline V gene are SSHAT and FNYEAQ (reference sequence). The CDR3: CASSRPSQGRYYEQYV. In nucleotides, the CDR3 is TGTGCCAGCAGCCGACCATCCCAGGGCCGCTACTACGAGCAGTACGTC.

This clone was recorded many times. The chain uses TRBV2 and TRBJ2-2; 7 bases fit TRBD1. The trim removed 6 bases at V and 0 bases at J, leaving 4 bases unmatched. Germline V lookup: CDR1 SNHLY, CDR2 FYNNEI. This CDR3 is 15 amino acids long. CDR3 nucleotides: TGTGCCAGCAGGGCCGGGACAGCGAACACCGGGGAGCTGTTTTTT. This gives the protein CASRAGTANTGELFF.

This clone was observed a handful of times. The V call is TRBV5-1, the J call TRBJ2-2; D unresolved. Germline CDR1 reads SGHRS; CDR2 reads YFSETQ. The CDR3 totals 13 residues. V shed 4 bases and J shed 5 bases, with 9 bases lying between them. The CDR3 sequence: CASSLRETGELFF. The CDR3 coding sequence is TGCGCCAGCAGCCTCCGCGAGACCGGGGAGCTGTTTTTT.

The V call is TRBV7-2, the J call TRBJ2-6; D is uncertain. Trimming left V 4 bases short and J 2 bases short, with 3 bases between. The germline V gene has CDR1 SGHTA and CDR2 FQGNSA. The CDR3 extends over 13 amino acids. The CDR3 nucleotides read TGTGCCAGCAGCTCTCCTGGGGCCAACGTCCTGACTTTC. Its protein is CASSSPGANVLTF.

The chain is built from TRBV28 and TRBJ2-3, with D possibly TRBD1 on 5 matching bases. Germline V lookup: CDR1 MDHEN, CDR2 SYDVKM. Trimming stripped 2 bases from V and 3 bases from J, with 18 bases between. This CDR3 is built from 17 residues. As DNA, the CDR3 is TGTGCCAGCAGTTTAAGGGCCAGGGCCCCCCGAACAGATACGCAGTATTTT. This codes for CASSLRARAPRTDTQYF.

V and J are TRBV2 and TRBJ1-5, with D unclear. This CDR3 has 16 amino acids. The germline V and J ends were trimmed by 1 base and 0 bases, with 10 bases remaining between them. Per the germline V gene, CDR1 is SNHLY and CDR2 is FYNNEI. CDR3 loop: CASSEDFRVSNQPQHF. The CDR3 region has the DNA TGTGCCAGCAGTGAAGATTTCCGGGTTAGCAATCAGCCCCAGCATTTT.

The CDR3 loop reads CSVENENYNEQFF. The CDR3 nucleotides read TGCAGCGTTGAAAACGAGAACTACAATGAGCAGTTCTTC. V and J are TRBV29-1 and TRBJ2-1; D unclear. Germline V gene lookup returns CDR1 SQVTM and CDR2 ANQGSEA. The CDR3 length is 13 residues. V shed 2 bases and J shed 3 bases, with 8 bases lying between them.

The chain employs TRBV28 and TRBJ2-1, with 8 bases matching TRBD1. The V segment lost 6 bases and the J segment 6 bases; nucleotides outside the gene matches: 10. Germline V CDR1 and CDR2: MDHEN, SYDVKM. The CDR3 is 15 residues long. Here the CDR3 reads CASRVQGAHLNEQFF. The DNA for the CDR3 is TGTGCCAGCAGGGTCCAGGGGGCGCATCTCAATGAGCAGTTCTTC.

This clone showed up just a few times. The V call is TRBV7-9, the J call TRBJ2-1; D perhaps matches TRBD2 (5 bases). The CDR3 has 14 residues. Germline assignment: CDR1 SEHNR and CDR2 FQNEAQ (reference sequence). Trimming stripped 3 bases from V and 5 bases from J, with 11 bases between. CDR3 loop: CASSFLAGDNEQFF. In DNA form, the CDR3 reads TGTGCCAGCAGCTTTCTAGCAGGAGACAATGAGCAGTTCTTC. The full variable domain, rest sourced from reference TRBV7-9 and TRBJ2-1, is DTGVSQNPRHKITKRGQNVTFRCDPISEHNRLYWYRQTLGQGPEFLTYFQNEAQLEKSRLLSDRFSAERPKGSFSTLEIQRTEQGDSAMYLCASSFLAGDNEQFFGPGTRLTVL.

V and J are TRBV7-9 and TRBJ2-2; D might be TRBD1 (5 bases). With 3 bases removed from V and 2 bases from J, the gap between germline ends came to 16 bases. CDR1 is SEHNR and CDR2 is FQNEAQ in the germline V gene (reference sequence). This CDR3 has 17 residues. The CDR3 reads CASSFLTRQLNTGELFF. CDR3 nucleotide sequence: TGTGCCAGCAGCTTTCTTACGCGACAGCTCAACACCGGGGAGCTGTTTTTT.

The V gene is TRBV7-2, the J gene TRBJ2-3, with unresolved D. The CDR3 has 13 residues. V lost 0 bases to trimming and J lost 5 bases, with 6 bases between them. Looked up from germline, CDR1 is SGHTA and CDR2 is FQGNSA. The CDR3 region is CASSLAQEDTQYF. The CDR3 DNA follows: TGTGCCAGCAGCTTAGCGCAGGAAGATACGCAGTATTTT. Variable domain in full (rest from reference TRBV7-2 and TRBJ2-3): GAGVSQSPSNKVTEKGKDVELRCDPISGHTALYWYRQSLGQGLEFLIYFQGNSAPDKSGLPSDRFSAERTGGSVSTLTIQRTQQEDSAVYLCASSLAQEDTQYFGPGTRLTVL.

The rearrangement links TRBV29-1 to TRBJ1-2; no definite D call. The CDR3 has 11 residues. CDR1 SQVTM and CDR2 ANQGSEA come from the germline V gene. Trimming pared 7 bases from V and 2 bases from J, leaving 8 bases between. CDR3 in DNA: TGCAGCGCATTGGAGAACTATGGCTACACCTTC. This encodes CSALENYGYTF.

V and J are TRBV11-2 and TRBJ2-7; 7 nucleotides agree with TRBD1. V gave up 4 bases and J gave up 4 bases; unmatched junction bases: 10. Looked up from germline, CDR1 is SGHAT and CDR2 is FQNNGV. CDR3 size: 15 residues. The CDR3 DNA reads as TGTGCCAGCAGCTCCCGGCACACAGGGGATTACGAGCAGTACGTC. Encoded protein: CASSSRHTGDYEQYV.

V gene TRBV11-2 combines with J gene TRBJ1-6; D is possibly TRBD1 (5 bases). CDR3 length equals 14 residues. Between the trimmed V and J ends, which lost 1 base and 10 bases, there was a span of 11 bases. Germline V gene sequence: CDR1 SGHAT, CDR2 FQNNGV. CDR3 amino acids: CASSLVGAGSPLHF. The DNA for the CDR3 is TGTGCCAGCAGCTTAGTAGGGGCAGGGTCACCCCTCCACTTT.

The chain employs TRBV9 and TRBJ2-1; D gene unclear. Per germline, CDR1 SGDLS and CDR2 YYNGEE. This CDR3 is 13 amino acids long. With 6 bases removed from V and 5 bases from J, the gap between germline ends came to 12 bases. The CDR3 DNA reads TGTGCCAGCACCAATCCCCCCCACAATGAGCAGTTCTTC. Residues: CASTNPPHNEQFF. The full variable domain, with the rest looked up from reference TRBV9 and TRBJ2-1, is DSGVTQTPKHLITATGQRVTLRCSPRSGDLSVYWYQQSLDQGLQFLIQYYNGEERAKGNILERFSAQQFPDLHSELNLSSLELGDSALYFCASTNPPHNEQFFGPGTRLTVL.

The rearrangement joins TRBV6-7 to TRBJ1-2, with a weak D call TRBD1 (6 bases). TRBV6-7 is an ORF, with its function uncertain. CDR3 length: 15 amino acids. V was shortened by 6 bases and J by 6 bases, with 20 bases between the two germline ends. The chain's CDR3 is CASSPKKPGDHGYTF. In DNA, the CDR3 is TGTGCCAGCAGCCCTAAAAAACCAGGGGACCATGGCTACACCTTC.

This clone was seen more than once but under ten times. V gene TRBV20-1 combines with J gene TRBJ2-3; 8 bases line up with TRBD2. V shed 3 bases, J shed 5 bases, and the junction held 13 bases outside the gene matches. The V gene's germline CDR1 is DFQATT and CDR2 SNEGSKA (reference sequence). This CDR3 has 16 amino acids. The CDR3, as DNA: TGCAGTGCTAGTGGGGGGACTAGGCCCTCGGGAGATACGCAGTATTTT. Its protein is CSASGGTRPSGDTQYF.

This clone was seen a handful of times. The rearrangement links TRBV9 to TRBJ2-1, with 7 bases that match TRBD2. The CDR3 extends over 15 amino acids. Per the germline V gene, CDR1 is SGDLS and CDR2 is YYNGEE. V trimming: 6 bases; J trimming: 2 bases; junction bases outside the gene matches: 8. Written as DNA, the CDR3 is TGTGCCAGCACAGTTGGCGGGAGTACCTACAATGAGCAGTTCTTC. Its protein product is CASTVGGSTYNEQFF.

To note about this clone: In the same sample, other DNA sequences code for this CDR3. DNA of the CDR3: TGTGCCACCAGTGATCCTGGACAGGGGGCCTACAATGAGCAGTTCTTC. This sequence encodes CATSDPGQGAYNEQFF. The rearrangement joins TRBV24-1 to TRBJ2-1; 10 bases are a match to TRBD1. Germline V gene sequence: CDR1 KGHDR, CDR2 SFDVKD. The V gene end was trimmed by 3 bases and the J gene end by 2 bases; junction bases not matched to a gene: 3. The CDR3 has 16 residues.

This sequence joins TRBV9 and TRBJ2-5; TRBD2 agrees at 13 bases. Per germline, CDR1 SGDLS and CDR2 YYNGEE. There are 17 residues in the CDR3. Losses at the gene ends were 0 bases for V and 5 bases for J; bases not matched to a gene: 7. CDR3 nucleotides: TGTGCCAGCAGCGTAGTAGGGACTAGCGGGATTACGGAGACCCAGTACTTC. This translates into CASSVVGTSGITETQYF.